Given below is one T cell receptor (beta chain) in context. Its antigen is not known. This sample stems from a study of OX40 agonist ivuxolimab in advanced cancers. Study overall: The patients got ivuxolimab, which is an agonistic anti-OX40 (CD134) antibody. From about 23 to 85 years was the age range, with a mean of roughly 59 years, and about 83% were male. Study-level points and caveats: The mean number of expanded clones was higher in CD8+ T cells than in CD4+.

TCRdb keeps only in-frame clones here, not all; method: immunoSEQ multiplex PCR. The repertoire holds tens of thousands of clones, with approximately 85% as singletons. J gave up 10 bases and V 0 bases, and 7 bases lay outside the gene matches. The CDR3 length is 14 residues. Per the germline V gene, CDR1 is SGHAT and CDR2 is FQNNGV. The TCR was taken from an adult with an advanced solid tumor such as melanoma, head and neck, liver or kidney cancer. The gene calls are TRBV11-2 and TRBJ2-7, with TRBD2 identical over 9 bases. The sequenced sample was CD4+ or CD8+ T cells sorted from blood, obtained in a trial of the OX40 agonist ivuxolimab. The CDR3 reads CASSLDLAGRSQYF. The CDR3 DNA sequence: TGTGCCAGCAGCTTAGACCTAGCGGGACGGTCCCAGTACTTC.